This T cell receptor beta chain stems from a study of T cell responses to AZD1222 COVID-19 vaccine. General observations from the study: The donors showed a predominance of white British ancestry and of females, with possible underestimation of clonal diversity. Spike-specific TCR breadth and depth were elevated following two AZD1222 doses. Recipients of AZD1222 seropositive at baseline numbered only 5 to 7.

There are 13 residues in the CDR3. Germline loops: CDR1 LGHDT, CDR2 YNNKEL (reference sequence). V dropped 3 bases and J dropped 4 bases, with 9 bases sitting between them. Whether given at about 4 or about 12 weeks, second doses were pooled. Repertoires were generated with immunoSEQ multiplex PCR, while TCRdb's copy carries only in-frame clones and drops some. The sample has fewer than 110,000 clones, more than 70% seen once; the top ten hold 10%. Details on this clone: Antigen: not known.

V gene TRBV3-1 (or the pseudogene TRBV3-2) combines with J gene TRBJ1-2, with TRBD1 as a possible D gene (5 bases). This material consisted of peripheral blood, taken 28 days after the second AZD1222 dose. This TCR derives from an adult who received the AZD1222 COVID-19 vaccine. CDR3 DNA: TGTGCCAGCAGCCAGGGGGTTGCCTATGGCTACACCTTC. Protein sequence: CASSQGVAYGYTF.